Listed here are 26 T cell receptor beta chains from one sample, sequenced in a study of beta chain features in type 1 diabetes. Study conclusions and caveats: Type 1 diabetes patients showed a moderate but significant shortening of TCRB CDR3s in all four CD4+ subsets.

Reverse transcribing all isolated RNA meant expressed TCRB transcripts were sequenced. TCRdb's copy holds only in-frame clones and misses some; the assay was immunoSEQ multiplex PCR. This sample has approximately 260,000 clones, with roughly 20% found just once. No antigen has been assigned to these receptors. The sequenced material came from naive CD4+ T cells from blood. The source is a woman aged 40 to 55 with type 1 diabetes.

This clone was picked up a small number of times. V usage is TRBV5-1 and J usage is TRBJ1-3, with D tentatively TRBD1 (5 bases). The CDR3 totals 16 residues. Trimming shortened V by 4 bases and J by 0 bases, and 14 bases separated the two germline ends. Germline V lookup: CDR1 SGHRS, CDR2 YFSETQ. CDR3 sequence reads: CASSPQGSFSGNTIYF. CDR3 nucleotide sequence: TGCGCCAGCAGCCCGCAGGGTTCTTTCTCTGGAAACACCATATATTTT.

The table lists this clone with a few counts. The chain uses TRBV29-1 and TRBJ1-1, with D tentatively TRBD1 (5 bases). V was pared by 4 bases and J by 2 bases, with 11 bases between. CDR3 length equals 13 residues. The germline gives CDR1 SQVTM, CDR2 ANQGSEA. CDR3 amino acids: CSVVGTHNTEAFF. The CDR3 DNA is TGCAGCGTTGTGGGGACTCACAACACTGAAGCTTTCTTT.

This clone was recorded a few times. The CDR3 bases are TGTGCCAGCAGCCTCGGAGGGACGAGCCATGGCTACACCTTC. Encoded protein: CASSLGGTSHGYTF. The chain combines TRBV7-9 with TRBJ1-2; the D gene is possibly TRBD1 (5 bases). Germline V gives CDR1 SEHNR, CDR2 FQNEAQ (reference sequence). This CDR3 is built from 14 residues. V lost 5 bases and J 6 bases, leaving 16 bases between the germline ends.

The rearrangement joins TRBV4-1 to TRBJ1-2, with a tentative D call TRBD1 (5 bases). Trimming stripped 3 bases from V and 1 base from J, with 9 bases between. The CDR3 loop spans 14 amino acids. Germline CDR1 and CDR2: MGHRA and YSYEKL. The CDR3 DNA is TGCGCCAGCAGCCACCAGACAGATAACTATGGCTACACCTTC. This codes for CASSHQTDNYGYTF.

The sample holds a few counts of this clone. The gene calls are TRBV30 and TRBJ1-1; the D is unclear. The CDR3 spans 12 residues. The V gene lost 8 bases and the J gene lost 0 bases, with 10 bases spanning the gap. Per germline, CDR1 GTSNPN and CDR2 SVGIG (reference sequence). CDR3 DNA: TGTGCCCGAGGGCGGTTGAACACTGAAGCTTTCTTT. This sequence encodes CARGRLNTEAFF.

This chain joins TRBV28 and TRBJ2-1; 8 bases fit TRBD1. Germline V gene lookup returns CDR1 MDHEN and CDR2 SYDVKM. V lost 6 bases to trimming and J lost 3 bases; unmatched junction nucleotides: 7. The CDR3 runs to 15 residues. Here the CDR3 reads CASSPAGTGYNEQFF. Here the CDR3 DNA reads TGTGCCAGCAGCCCCGCCGGGACAGGCTACAATGAGCAGTTCTTC.

This chain uses TRBV6-5 with TRBJ2-7, with D perhaps matching TRBD2 (5 bases). V lost 2 bases and J 0 bases, leaving 8 bases between the germline ends. CDR1 is MNHEY and CDR2 is SVGAGI in the germline V gene. The CDR3 spans 14 residues. The CDR3 DNA is TGTGCCAGCAGTTACAGGGAGAGCTCCTACGAGCAGTACTTC. Its protein is CASSYRESSYEQYF.

V gene TRBV9 combines with J gene TRBJ2-1; D call uncertain. V dropped 0 bases and J dropped 6 bases, with 10 bases sitting between them. Germline assignment: CDR1 SGDLS and CDR2 YYNGEE. The CDR3 consists of 14 residues. The CDR3 bases are TGTGCCAGCAGCGTAGATCAGCGCCCCAATGAGCAGTTCTTC. Encoded protein: CASSVDQRPNEQFF.

The sample holds a few counts of this clone. The chain couples TRBV21-1 to TRBJ2-1; TRBD2, the D gene given by the table, was not confirmed from the DNA. TRBV21-1 is labeled a pseudogene. The CDR3 has 15 amino acids. This CDR3 reads CAIHTPEVGWNEQFF. CDR3 nucleotide sequence: TGTGCCATCCACACCCCCGAGGTAGGCTGGAATGAGCAGTTCTTC.

This clone was seen only a few times. The CDR3, as DNA: TGTGCCAGTAGTAGACGACCCGACAAAAATGATGGCTACACCTTC. Its translation is CASSRRPDKNDGYTF. The V call is TRBV19, the J call TRBJ1-2; D remains unclear. Trimming pared 4 bases from V and 6 bases from J, leaving 18 bases between. The germline V gene has CDR1 LNHDA and CDR2 SQIVND (reference sequence). The CDR3 contains 15 residues. The complete variable domain, with remaining parts taken from reference TRBV19 and TRBJ1-2, reads DGGITQSPKYLFRKEGQNVTLSCEQNLNHDAMYWYRQDPGQGLRLIYYSQIVNDFQKGDIAEGYSVSREKKESFPLTVTSAQKNPTAFYLCASSRRPDKNDGYTFGSGTRLTVV.

The chain joins TRBV29-1 to TRBJ2-5; 7 bases are a match to TRBD1. The V and J ends lost 2 bases and 6 bases, in that order; junction bases with no gene match: 3. CDR1 and CDR2 (germline): SQVTM, ANQGSEA. The length of the CDR3 is 12 residues. CDR3 in amino acids: CSVETGEKTQYF. Written as DNA, the CDR3 is TGCAGCGTTGAAACAGGGGAAAAGACCCAGTACTTC.

The V and J genes are TRBV2 and TRBJ2-2; 8 positions agree with TRBD2. The germline V gene encodes CDR1 SNHLY and CDR2 FYNNEI. The CDR3 runs 15 residues. Trimming took 2 bases from V and 4 from J; bases not matched to a gene: 3. This CDR3 is CASSELAGFTGELFF. Here the CDR3 DNA reads TGTGCCAGCAGTGAATTAGCGGGGTTCACCGGGGAGCTGTTTTTT.

In its sample, this clone was seen a few times. The chain has TRBV29-1 and TRBJ2-3, with a weak D call TRBD2 (6 bases). Trimming took 6 bases from V and 0 from J, leaving 28 bases between them. CDR3 length: 19 amino acids. CDR1 is SQVTM and CDR2 is ANQGSEA in the germline V gene. Here the CDR3 reads CSVGERFGTRGLSTDTQYF. In DNA form, the CDR3 reads TGCAGCGTGGGGGAACGGTTTGGGACTCGCGGCCTTAGCACAGATACGCAGTATTTT.

This clone has only a few counts. J is TRBJ2-7 and V is TRBV15; 7 bases align to TRBD1. Germline assignment: CDR1 LNHNV and CDR2 YYDKDF (reference sequence). The CDR3 is 15 amino acids. Trimming took 1 base from V and 0 from J; bases not matched to a gene: 3. Here the CDR3 reads CATSRVGTDSYEQYF. CDR3 bases: TGTGCCACCAGCAGAGTGGGGACAGACTCCTACGAGCAGTACTTC.

Only a few counts were recorded for this clone. The genes are TRBV7-2 and TRBJ1-2, with 8 bases fitting TRBD1. CDR1 and CDR2 (germline): SGHTA, FQGNSA. CDR3 size: 14 residues. Losses at the gene ends were 5 bases for V and 4 bases for J; bases not matched to a gene: 6. The CDR3 DNA reads TGTGCCAGCAGCCAGCGGGACAGGTTCTATGGCTACACCTTC. This encodes CASSQRDRFYGYTF.

This clone turned up a few times. At one of its ends the junction is not consistent with the germline gene, which may arise from a read error. J is TRBJ1-1 and V is TRBV7-3, with unresolved D. Germline CDR1 and CDR2: SGHTA and FQGTGA. The CDR3 has 15 amino acids. The DNA of the CDR3 is TGTGCCAGCAGCTTAATGGACTGGGAGGACGCAGAGGTCGTCTTT. Translating gives CASSLMDWEDAEVVF.

This clone has a handful of counts. The chain joins TRBV5-1 to TRBJ2-1; 7 bases map to TRBD2. The CDR3 runs to 14 residues. Unmatched junction bases numbered 5, after V lost 0 bases and J lost 8 bases. The germline V gene has CDR1 SGHRS and CDR2 YFSETQ. The CDR3 DNA sequence: TGCGCCAGCAGCTTGGCCGCTAGCGGCGATGAGCAGTTCTTC. It codes for CASSLAASGDEQFF.

This rearrangement joins TRBV12-5 to TRBJ1-1; 11 bases are shared with TRBD1. V gave up 1 base and J gave up 4 bases; unmatched junction bases: 8. This CDR3 has 17 amino acids. Germline CDR1 is LGHNT and CDR2 is FRNRAP. The CDR3 reads CASGLGTGGPLGTEAFF. The CDR3 region has the DNA TGTGCTAGTGGTTTGGGGACAGGGGGCCCTCTGGGCACTGAAGCTTTCTTT.

This chain joins TRBV7-9 and TRBJ1-1; D is perhaps TRBD1 (5 bases). In germline, CDR1 is SEHNR, CDR2 FQNEAQ (reference sequence). The length of the CDR3 is 14 residues. V gave up 2 bases and J gave up 5 bases, with 12 bases separating them. This CDR3 reads CASSLSGGGTEAFF. In DNA form, the CDR3 reads TGTGCCAGCAGCTTATCTGGGGGGGGGACTGAAGCTTTCTTT.

The chain is built from TRBV7-3 and TRBJ2-1, with D maybe TRBD2 (5 bases). CDR3 length: 14 amino acids. V was pared by 5 bases and J by 4 bases, with 12 bases between. Per the germline V gene, CDR1 is SGHTA and CDR2 is FQGTGA. Here the CDR3 reads CASSVSVEYNEQFF. In DNA form, the CDR3 reads TGTGCCAGCAGCGTTAGCGTCGAGTACAATGAGCAGTTCTTC.

The CDR3 DNA reads TGTGCCAGCAGTGAACCCAGGGGGGGACTAGCGGGAACCTCTACCTACGAGCAGTACTTC. Its protein is CASSEPRGGLAGTSTYEQYF. This sequence joins TRBV28 and TRBJ2-7; 13 bases map to TRBD2. Germline V lookup: CDR1 MDHEN, CDR2 SYDVKM. The V segment lost 5 bases and the J segment 2 bases; nucleotides outside the gene matches: 18. The CDR3 has 20 residues.

This clone was seen more than once but under ten times. The chain has TRBV9 and TRBJ2-5, with a tentative D call TRBD1 (5 bases). Germline lookup yields CDR1 SGDLS and CDR2 YYNGEE. The CDR3 runs to 15 residues. V was pared by 3 bases and J by 2 bases, with 14 bases between. CDR3 sequence reads: CASSGRVSNQETQYF. The CDR3 region has the DNA TGTGCCAGCAGCGGCAGGGTTTCAAATCAAGAGACCCAGTACTTC.

The J gene is TRBJ2-7, the V gene TRBV28, with D maybe TRBD1 (5 bases). Germline V gene sequence: CDR1 MDHEN, CDR2 SYDVKM. Trimming removed 8 bases from V and 3 bases from J, with 11 bases in between. CDR3 size: 12 residues. The CDR3, as DNA: TGTGCCAGCGGATTACAGGACTACGAGCAGTACTTC. It codes for CASGLQDYEQYF. The variable domain in full, with the rest retrieved from reference TRBV28 and TRBJ2-7, is DVKVTQSSRYLVKRTGEKVFLECVQDMDHENMFWYRQDPGLGLRLIYFSYDVKMKEKGDIPEGYSVSREKKERFSLILESASTNQTSMYLCASGLQDYEQYFGPGTRLTVT.

This clone has only a few counts. The J gene is TRBJ1-1, the V gene TRBV9; maybe TRBD1 (5 bases). The CDR3 has 14 residues. V lost 4 bases and J 1 base, leaving 11 bases between the germline ends. Germline-derived CDR1 and CDR2 are SGDLS and YYNGEE. The CDR3 here is CASSQITGNTEAFF. CDR3 coding DNA: TGTGCCAGCAGCCAAATTACAGGGAACACTGAAGCTTTCTTT.

This clone turned up a few times. The V gene is TRBV2, the J gene TRBJ2-3; a possible D gene is TRBD2 (5 bases). Deletions cut 3 bases from V and 0 bases from J, with 7 bases between. Looked up from germline, CDR1 is SNHLY and CDR2 is FYNNEI. The CDR3 has 14 residues. The CDR3 region has the DNA TGTGCCAGCAGTGAGGGCGGGAGCACAGATACGCAGTATTTT. It specifies CASSEGGSTDTQYF.

This clone appeared a few times. The rearrangement uses TRBV11-1 and TRBJ2-5, with 8 bases fitting TRBD2. J lost 5 bases, V lost 6 bases, and 5 bases had no gene match. The CDR3 loop spans 13 amino acids. The germline gives CDR1 SGHAT, CDR2 FQDESV (reference sequence). The CDR3 nucleotides read TGTGCCAGCAGTCGGGAGGGAGCGGAGACCCAGTACTTC. It codes for CASSREGAETQYF.